The TCR beta chain under discussion was sequenced for a study of response to subunit inactivated influenza vaccine. Study-level results: Authors suggested few new T cells are recruited by each seasonal influenza vaccination.

MiXCR was run by TCRdb on the RT-PCR reads, yielding one entry per CDR3 protein. The table includes more than 450,000 distinct CDR3 sequences, around 8% detected once. Comments on this clonotype: Its antigen is undetermined.

V was pared by 3 bases and J by 0 bases, with 11 bases between. The CDR3 consists of 15 residues. Specimen: PBMCs from blood, collected 23 months after vaccination. The receptor was derived from a man between 45 and 75 years old who received an inactivated influenza vaccine. This sequence joins TRBV12-3 or TRBV12-4 and TRBJ1-1; D might be TRBD1 (5 bases). DNA of the CDR3: TGTGCCAGCAGTTTTCAGGGAAGTCTGAACACTGAAGCTTTCTTT. This translates into CASSFQGSLNTEAFF.